This T cell receptor beta chain was captured by sequencing in a study of blood T cell repertoires in COVID-19. Per the original data handling: It was from reference gene primer amplification that nucleated cell counts were estimated. The repertoire was sequenced with immunoSEQ multiplex PCR; TCRdb's copy has only in-frame clones and lacks some. V and J calls and clone size are those listed in that table; D and trimming were worked out from the DNA. In the table there are roughly 380,000 clones, about 85% of which are singletons. CDR3 length: 15 amino acids. This TCR was sampled from a woman between 18 and 29 years old with acute or convalescent COVID-19. This chain links TRBV21-1 with TRBJ2-1; the D call of TRBD2 is as the table states it, not checked on the DNA. TRBV21-1 constitutes a pseudogene. Sequenced: peripheral blood. CDR3 DNA: TGTGCCAGAAAGATCAGCGGGAGCTCCTACAATGAGCAGTTCTTC. Its protein product is CARKISGSSYNEQFF.